This TCR beta chain derives from a study of T cell responses to AZD1222 COVID-19 vaccine. Whole-study findings and limits: The number of AZD1222 recipients seropositive at baseline was only five or six. Spike-specific TCR breadth and depth went up after people got two AZD1222 doses. Clonal diversity was possibly underestimated; the donors were predominantly white British and more often female.

Repertoires were generated with immunoSEQ multiplex PCR, while TCRdb's copy carries only in-frame clones and drops some. The table shows fewer than 85,000 clones, with about nine tenths occurring only once. Of note for this clone: No antigen is known for it.

CDR1 is SGHRS and CDR2 is YFSETQ in the germline V gene. This CDR3 is 19 amino acids long. The ends lost 1 base at V and 4 bases at J; junction bases unmatched: 11. The receptor comes from an adult who received the AZD1222 COVID-19 vaccine. The V and J genes are TRBV5-1 and TRBJ2-6; 10 bases agree with TRBD2. The sample was peripheral blood, taken 28 days after the second AZD1222 dose. CDR3 residues: CASSLWGSGGAAGANVLTF. The CDR3 DNA is TGCGCCAGCAGCTTGTGGGGCAGCGGGGGGGCCGCAGGGGCCAACGTCCTGACTTTC.